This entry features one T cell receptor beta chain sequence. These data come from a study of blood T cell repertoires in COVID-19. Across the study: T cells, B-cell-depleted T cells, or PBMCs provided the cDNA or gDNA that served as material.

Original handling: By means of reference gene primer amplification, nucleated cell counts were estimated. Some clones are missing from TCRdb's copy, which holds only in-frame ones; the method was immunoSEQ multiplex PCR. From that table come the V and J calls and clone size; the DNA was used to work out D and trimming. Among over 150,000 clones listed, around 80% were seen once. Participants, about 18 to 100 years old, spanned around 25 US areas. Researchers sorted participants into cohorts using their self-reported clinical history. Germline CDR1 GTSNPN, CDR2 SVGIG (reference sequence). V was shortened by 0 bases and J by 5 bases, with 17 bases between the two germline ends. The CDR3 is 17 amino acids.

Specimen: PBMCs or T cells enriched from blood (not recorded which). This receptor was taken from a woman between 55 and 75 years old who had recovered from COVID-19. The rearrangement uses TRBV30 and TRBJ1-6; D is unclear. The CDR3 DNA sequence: TGTGCCTGGAGTGTAATCGGGGTGGTTAGGAATAATTCACCCCTCCACTTT. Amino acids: CAWSVIGVVRNNSPLHF.